One sample yielded the 18 T cell receptor beta chains listed below, sequenced in a study of T cell responses to AZD1222 COVID-19 vaccine (dated by TCRdb to about 2021). The library was made by the immunoSEQ multiplex PCR assay. The table comes from immuneACCESS by way of TCRdb, which keeps in-frame sequences with V and J called. Part of the clones is missing from these tables; in studies checked, under half for an unresolved V gene and the rest for unknown reasons. For this sample there are 100,000 or so clones; 80% to 90% appear just once. The top ten clonotypes cover 10% to 15% of the sample. In the paper's terms, the time point label means: baseline before first vaccination. The material was peripheral blood, obtained on day 0 of AZD1222 vaccination. The origin of the receptors is an adult in good health.

The chain is built from TRBV6-6 and TRBJ2-3; 13 nucleotides line up with TRBD2. V lost 5 bases and J lost 7; bases outside the gene matches: 6. Germline CDR1 is MNHNY and CDR2 is SVGAGI (reference sequence). The CDR3 has 15 amino acids. The DNA of the CDR3 is TGTGCCAGCAGTGGACTAGCGGGAGACCTCTATACGCAGTATTTT. It translates to CASSGLAGDLYTQYF.

The chain carries TRBV6-9 and TRBJ1-2, with 8 positions matching TRBD1. Germline V gives CDR1 MNHGY, CDR2 SVAAGI. The CDR3 sequence is 13 residues long. The trim removed 4 bases at V and 4 bases at J, leaving 2 bases unmatched. CDR3 loop: CASSSGGGYGYTF. Written as DNA, the CDR3 is TGTGCCAGCAGTTCAGGGGGCGGCTATGGCTACACCTTC.

The sample holds a few counts of this clone. The V call is TRBV4-2, the J call TRBJ1-5, with D possibly matching TRBD1 (6 bases). V gave up 0 bases and J gave up 5 bases, with 11 bases separating them. This CDR3 contains 15 residues. Germline CDR1 LGHNA, CDR2 YNFKEQ. CDR3: CASSQEPGVDQPQHF. CDR3 DNA: TGTGCCAGCAGCCAAGAGCCAGGGGTTGATCAGCCCCAGCATTTT.

The chain couples TRBV27 to TRBJ1-4; D gene ambiguous. The V gene lost 6 bases and the J gene lost 5 bases, with 7 bases spanning the gap. Germline-derived CDR1 and CDR2 are MNHEY and SMNVEV (reference sequence). This CDR3 spans 12 amino acids. The CDR3 coding sequence is TGTGCCAGCAGCCACACAAATGAAAAACTGTTTTTT. This sequence encodes CASSHTNEKLFF.

The chain employs TRBV7-2 and TRBJ2-4, with 10 bases lining up with TRBD2. This CDR3 is 17 amino acids long. The germline gives CDR1 SGHTA, CDR2 FQGNSA. V shed 5 bases, J shed 7 bases, and the junction held 14 bases outside the gene matches. The chain's CDR3 is CASSLRSSGSWANIQYF. The CDR3 region has the DNA TGTGCCAGCAGCCTGAGGTCTAGCGGGAGTTGGGCGAACATTCAGTACTTC. The full variable domain, rest sourced from reference TRBV7-2 and TRBJ2-4, is GAGVSQSPSNKVTEKGKDVELRCDPISGHTALYWYRQSLGQGLEFLIYFQGNSAPDKSGLPSDRFSAERTGGSVSTLTIQRTQQEDSAVYLCASSLRSSGSWANIQYFGAGTRLSVL.

J is TRBJ2-7 and V is TRBV28, with D possibly called TRBD1 or TRBD2 (5 bases each). Trimming removed 6 bases from V and 3 bases from J, with 15 bases in between. The CDR3 is 14 residues long. Germline-derived CDR1 and CDR2 are MDHEN and SYDVKM. CDR3 region: CASSSGTPVYEQYF. CDR3 sequence (DNA): TGTGCCAGCAGCTCCGGGACCCCTGTCTACGAGCAGTACTTC.

The rearrangement links TRBV5-8 to TRBJ2-5; 7 nucleotides match TRBD1. After removal of 4 bases from V and 1 base from J, the junction contained 4 bases not matched to a gene. The CDR3 length is 14 residues. Germline V gives CDR1 SGHTS, CDR2 YDEGEE. CDR3 amino acids: CASSVRQGQETQYF. The CDR3 bases are TGTGCCAGCAGCGTCCGACAGGGCCAAGAGACCCAGTACTTC.

In nucleotides, the CDR3 is TGTGCCAGCAGCTTACGAAGGAAGGGACAGGGCGACACTGAAGCTTTCTTT. Its protein is CASSLRRKGQGDTEAFF. The V and J genes are TRBV7-6 and TRBJ1-1, with TRBD1 matching over 9 bases. Looked up from germline, CDR1 is SGHVS and CDR2 is FNYEAQ. The V and J ends lost 2 bases and 3 bases, in that order; junction bases with no gene match: 10. CDR3 length equals 17 residues.

The gene calls are TRBV29-1 and TRBJ2-7, with 7 positions matching TRBD1. This CDR3 comprises 12 residues. V was clipped by 5 bases and J by 5 bases; unmatched bases: 6. CDR1 and CDR2 (germline): SQVTM, ANQGSEA. CDR3: CSVRQGSHEQYF. The CDR3 region has the DNA TGCAGCGTTCGACAGGGATCCCACGAGCAGTACTTC.

The chain employs TRBV19 and TRBJ1-2; 9 positions agree with TRBD1. The ends lost 5 bases at V and 5 bases at J; junction bases unmatched: 12. The CDR3 spans 16 residues. Germline loops: CDR1 LNHDA, CDR2 SQIVND (reference sequence). The CDR3 DNA reads TGTGCCAGTAGTGCAACTTGGACAGGGGATTCGTATGGCTACACCTTC. Its protein is CASSATWTGDSYGYTF.

This chain connects TRBV6-5 to TRBJ1-2, with a weak D call TRBD1 (5 bases). The CDR3 consists of 15 residues. Trimming left V 3 bases short and J 4 bases short, with 15 bases between. Germline CDR1 reads MNHEY; CDR2 reads SVGAGI. The CDR3 spells CASSYRGGEGYGYTF. For the CDR3, the DNA is TGTGCCAGCAGTTATCGTGGAGGGGAGGGCTATGGCTACACCTTC.

The DNA of the CDR3 is TGTGCCAGCAGGCGGGGACGGGGGAGCACTGAAGCTTTCTTT. Encoded protein: CASRRGRGSTEAFF. The chain links TRBV6-5 to TRBJ1-1; weak D call: TRBD1 (5 bases). CDR3 length: 14 amino acids. The V gene lost 6 bases and the J gene lost 4 bases, with 15 bases spanning the gap. Germline loops: CDR1 MNHEY, CDR2 SVGAGI.

The chain couples TRBV5-1 to TRBJ2-1; D might be TRBD2 (6 bases). This CDR3 spans 15 amino acids. CDR1 and CDR2 from the germline V gene are SGHRS and YFSETQ. The germline V and J ends were trimmed by 4 bases and 7 bases, with 18 bases remaining between them. CDR3 region: CASSRGLTGYNEQFF. Written as DNA, the CDR3 is TGCGCCAGCAGCAGGGGACTCACGGGGTATAATGAGCAGTTCTTC.

The genes are TRBV18 and TRBJ1-6; D call uncertain. The CDR3 sequence is 13 residues long. Trimming stripped 3 bases from V and 6 bases from J, with 6 bases between. Germline lookup yields CDR1 KGHSH and CDR2 LQKENI. For the CDR3, the DNA is TGTGCCAGCTCACCCGGAGGTAATTCACCCCTCCACTTT. It specifies CASSPGGNSPLHF. The full variable domain, completed using reference TRBV18 and TRBJ1-6, is NAGVMQNPRHLVRRRGQEARLRCSPMKGHSHVYWYRQLPEEGLKFMVYLQKENIIDESGMPKERFSAEFPKEGPSILRIQQVVRGDSAAYFCASSPGGNSPLHFGNGTRLTVT.

V gene TRBV12-3 or TRBV12-4 combines with J gene TRBJ2-2, with D hard to call. The V gene lost 7 bases and the J gene lost 6 bases, with 12 bases spanning the gap. The CDR3 is 13 residues long. The CDR3 nucleotides read TGTGCCAGCACCAATGGGGTGGCCGGGGAGCTGTTTTTT. Translation gives CASTNGVAGELFF.

This clone was seen only a few times. CDR3 protein: CASSLELAKNIQYF. The CDR3 DNA reads TGTGCCAGCAGTTTGGAGCTAGCCAAAAACATTCAGTACTTC. J is TRBJ2-4 and V is TRBV28; no definite D call. The germline V and J ends were trimmed by 3 bases and 0 bases, with 6 bases remaining between them. The germline V gene encodes CDR1 MDHEN and CDR2 SYDVKM. The CDR3 is 14 amino acids.

This chain connects TRBV24-1 to TRBJ1-2, with 10 bases that match TRBD1. The CDR3 spans 14 residues. V shed 4 bases, J shed 8 bases, and the junction held 6 bases outside the gene matches. Germline V gene data show CDR1 as KGHDR and CDR2 as SFDVKD. In nucleotides, the CDR3 is TGTGCCACCAGTGACCCCGGGACAGGGGCCGGCTACACCTTC. Translating it yields CATSDPGTGAGYTF.

The genes are TRBV19 and TRBJ2-7; D is undetermined. V was cut by 3 bases and J by 4 bases, with 10 bases left in between. This CDR3 region has 13 residues. CDR1 is LNHDA, CDR2 SQIVND, per germline (reference sequence). CDR3 in amino acids: CASSMRQQYEQYF. Written as DNA, the CDR3 is TGTGCCAGTAGTATGAGGCAGCAGTACGAGCAGTACTTC.